The clone carrying this T cell receptor (beta chain) has only a few counts. Its target is not known. It was with a sample-barcoded 5' primer and a J-beta primer mix that a second PCR of roughly 6 to 12 cycles was run. TCRdb redid the calling of the 5' RACE reads with MiXCR, one entry per CDR3 protein. The sample contains under 1,000,000 distinct CDR3 sequences, 36% of which appear only once. The sample is drawn from a study of blood T cells in healthy people across ages. Findings of the study overall: Age brought a roughly linear fall in TCR beta diversity measured per million T cells. With unsorted PBMCs, a conclusive comparison of naive versus antigen-experienced cells was not possible.

Every participating donor contributed 9.5 to 10 milliliters of peripheral blood through a draw. This CDR3 comprises 16 residues. The germline gives CDR1 SGHTA, CDR2 FQGNSA. V lost 5 bases, J lost 1 base, and 17 bases lay in between. The source of this sequence is a man aged 18-30 years in good health. This chain uses TRBV7-2 with TRBJ2-5; TRBD1 might be the D (6 bases). Sequencing was done on a sample of blood. The CDR3 region has the DNA TGTGCCAGCAGCCTAGGAAGGACAGAGCTCCAAGAGACCCAGTACTTC. The encoded protein is CASSLGRTELQETQYF. The full variable domain, rest sourced from reference TRBV7-2 and TRBJ2-5, is GAGVSQSPSNKVTEKGKDVELRCDPISGHTALYWYRQSLGQGLEFLIYFQGNSAPDKSGLPSDRFSAERTGGSVSTLTIQRTQQEDSAVYLCASSLGRTELQETQYFGPGTRLLVL.